The T cell receptor beta chain described here comes from a study of blood T cell repertoires in COVID-19. This CDR3 has 12 residues. Germline CDR1 reads SNHLY; CDR2 reads FYNNEI. The ends were cut back, 8 bases at V and 8 bases at J, with 15 bases in the middle. Recovered status in Cohort 3 required two negative PCRs, clearance, or symptom resolution. Authors' data handling: Using reference gene primer amplification, nucleated cell counts were estimated. Profiling relied on immunoSEQ multiplex PCR, and the TCRdb table lists in-frame clones only, not all of them. V and J calls and clone size are as listed in that table; D and trimming were resolved from the DNA. The repertoire consists of about 330,000 clones, with just over 85% occurring once and the leading ten covering around 9.3%.

Sequencing input: PBMCs or T cells enriched from blood (not recorded which). The chain uses TRBV2 and TRBJ1-2; D is ambiguous. The clonotype originates from a young woman who had recovered from COVID-19. This CDR3 reads CASSEGVRGYTF. The CDR3 DNA follows: TGTGCCAGCTCGGAGGGCGTTCGGGGCTACACCTTC. The whole variable domain, filled in from reference TRBV2 and TRBJ1-2, reads EPEVTQTPSHQVTQMGQEVILRCVPISNHLYFYWYRQILGQKVEFLVSFYNNEISEKSEIFDDQFSVERPDGSNFTLKIRSTKLEDSAMYFCASSEGVRGYTFGSGTRLTVV.